The text below deals with one TCR beta chain. Generated by immunoSEQ multiplex PCR, the TCRdb table keeps only in-frame clones and is missing some. The sample carries some 74,000 clones, over 75% recorded once. These data are taken from a study of blood T cell repertoires in COVID-19. Germline CDR1 is GTSNPN and CDR2 is SVGIG (reference sequence). Trimming cost V 4 bases and J 2 bases, with 14 bases left between them. This CDR3 contains 14 residues. This clonotype was obtained from a man in his forties or fifties with active COVID-19. The gene calls are TRBV30 and TRBJ2-5, with D maybe TRBD2 (5 bases). The sample was peripheral blood. The DNA of the CDR3 is TGTGCCTGGACTCCGGCATCGGGGCAAGAGACCCAGTACTTC. As protein: CAWTPASGQETQYF. Combining the CDR3 with reference TRBV30 and TRBJ2-5 gives the whole variable domain SQTIHQWPATLVQPVGSPLSLECTVEGTSNPNLYWYRQAAGRGLQLLFYSVGIGQISSEVPQNLSASRPQDRQFILSSKKLLLSDSGFYLCAWTPASGQETQYFGPGTRLLVL.